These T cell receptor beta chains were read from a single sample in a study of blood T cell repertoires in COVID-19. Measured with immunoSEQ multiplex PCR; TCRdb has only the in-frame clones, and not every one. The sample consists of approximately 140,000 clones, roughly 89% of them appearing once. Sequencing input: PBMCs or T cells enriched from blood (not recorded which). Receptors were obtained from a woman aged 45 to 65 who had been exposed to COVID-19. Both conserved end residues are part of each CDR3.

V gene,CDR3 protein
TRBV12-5,CASGRPGQGMNTEAFF
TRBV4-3,CASSQDRVSNQPQHF
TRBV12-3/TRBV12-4,CASSLVYQPQHF
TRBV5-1,CASSLPSTDTQYF
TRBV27,CASSTSTASYEQYF
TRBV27,CASSLQGRRYNSPLHF
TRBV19,CASSTMTGGYYGYTF
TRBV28,CASSLRTQSSPLHF
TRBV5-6,CASSFSSGSTDTQYF
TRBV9,CASSVVPEWTSGGKNTGELFF
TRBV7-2,CASSPGTGGGNTIYF
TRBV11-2,CASTRTGGTGELFF
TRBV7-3,CASSLTDAGTQETQYF
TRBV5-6,CASSFLRLDRTPHNQQLF
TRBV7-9,CASSFTPTAFNYGYTF
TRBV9,CASSVWGTSGYNEQFF
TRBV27,CASAVLPGQNVRDEQFF
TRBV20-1,CSASGSSYNEQFF
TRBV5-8,CASSPGLRGETQYF
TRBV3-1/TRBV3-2,CASFAREMGSGNTIYF
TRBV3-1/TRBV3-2,CASSLRTGGAYGYTF
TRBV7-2,CASSPSGTTDTQYF
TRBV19,CASSIAGSGSPHGREQYF
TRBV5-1,CASSLYRGHVNTEAFF